This section outlines one T cell receptor beta chain sequence together with its context. Its antigen is unidentified. The CDR3 consists of 15 residues. Germline V lookup: CDR1 SGHTA, CDR2 FQGTGA. Trimming cost V 5 bases and J 6 bases, with 19 bases left between them. The data were obtained in a study of OX40 agonist ivuxolimab in advanced cancers. As for the study in general: Past anti-PD-1, anti-PD-L1 or anti-CTLA-4 therapy was accepted, and roughly 40% had received some.

Points from the study as a whole: Relative to CD4+ cells, CD8+ T cells on average had more expanded clones.

The data were produced by immunoSEQ multiplex PCR, yet TCRdb's version contains in-frame clones alone and is incomplete. Of approximately 50,000 clones detected, roughly 79% appear once; the ten largest clones hold about 2.3%. Exclusion of a patient followed from autoimmune disease history or systemic immunosuppression. The sequence came from an adult with an advanced solid tumor such as melanoma, head and neck, liver or kidney cancer. The chain recombines TRBV7-3 with TRBJ1-2, with D possibly being TRBD1 (6 bases). This sample comprised CD4+ or CD8+ T cells sorted from blood, obtained in a trial of the OX40 agonist ivuxolimab. For the CDR3, the DNA is TGTGCCAGCAGCCTTAAACAGGGTGTAAAGGATGGCTACACCTTC. It yields the protein CASSLKQGVKDGYTF. The full variable domain, its missing parts supplied by reference TRBV7-3 and TRBJ1-2, is GAGVSQTPSNKVTEKGKYVELRCDPISGHTALYWYRQSLGQGPEFLIYFQGTGAADDSGLPNDRFFAVRPEGSVSTLKIQRTERGDSAVYLCASSLKQGVKDGYTFGSGTRLTVV.